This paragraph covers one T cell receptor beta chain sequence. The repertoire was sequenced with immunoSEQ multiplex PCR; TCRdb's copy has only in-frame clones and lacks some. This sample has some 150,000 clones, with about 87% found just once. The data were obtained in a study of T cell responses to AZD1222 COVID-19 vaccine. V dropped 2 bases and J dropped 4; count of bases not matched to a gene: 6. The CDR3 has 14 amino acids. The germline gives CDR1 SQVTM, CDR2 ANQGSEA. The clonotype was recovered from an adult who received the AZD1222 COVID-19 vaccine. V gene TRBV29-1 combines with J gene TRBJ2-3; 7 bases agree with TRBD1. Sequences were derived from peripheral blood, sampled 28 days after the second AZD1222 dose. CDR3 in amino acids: CSVESGGQADTQYF. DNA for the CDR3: TGCAGCGTTGAATCGGGTGGACAGGCAGATACGCAGTATTTT.